What follows are 4 T cell receptor beta chains derived from one specimen sequenced in a study of blood T cell repertoires in COVID-19. This table comes from immunoSEQ multiplex PCR, and its TCRdb copy is limited to in-frame clones, with some not included. The sample lists about 75,000 clones, around nine tenths occurring once. Sequencing was performed on peripheral blood. The source of these receptors is a man older than 75 with COVID-19, enrolled during active disease.

This clone was found once. This chain joins TRBV13 and TRBJ2-7; D may be TRBD2 (5 bases). The ends were cut back, 0 bases at V and 6 bases at J, with 12 bases in the middle. The germline V gene encodes CDR1 PRHDT and CDR2 FYEKMQ (reference sequence). The CDR3 runs to 14 residues. The CDR3 DNA reads TGTGCCAGCAGCTTAGGGACTACCCTGGGCGAGCAGTACTTC. It specifies CASSLGTTLGEQYF.

The V gene is TRBV7-9, the J gene TRBJ1-2; D may be TRBD1 (6 bases). V was clipped by 11 bases and J by 4 bases, with 17 bases between them. Germline CDR1 and CDR2: SEHNR and FQNEAQ (reference sequence). CDR3 length equals 13 residues. The CDR3 DNA follows: TGTGCCGCCCACAGGGAGTTGAGCTATGGCTACACCTTC. The encoded protein is CAAHRELSYGYTF.

This chain connects TRBV6-5 to TRBJ2-2; 8 bases fit TRBD1. The germline V gene encodes CDR1 MNHEY and CDR2 SVGAGI. The V segment lost 6 bases and the J segment 6 bases; nucleotides outside the gene matches: 9. CDR3 length equals 15 residues. This CDR3 reads CASRPSTGVPGELFF. CDR3 in DNA: TGTGCCAGCAGGCCTTCGACAGGGGTTCCCGGGGAGCTGTTTTTT.

The chain has TRBV5-6 and TRBJ1-1; TRBD1 is a possible D gene (6 bases). The CDR3 consists of 12 residues. Trimming removed 2 bases at V and 8 bases at J, with 10 bases between. Germline V gives CDR1 SGHDT, CDR2 YYEEEE. The CDR3 sequence: CASSFLGAEAFF. The CDR3 DNA reads as TGTGCCAGCAGCTTTTTGGGGGCCGAAGCTTTCTTT.